The 31 T cell receptor beta chains in this list originate from one sample, sequenced in a study of OX40 agonist ivuxolimab in advanced cancers. Method: immunoSEQ multiplex PCR; TCRdb's copy keeps in-frame clones and lacks some. This table has 70,000 or so clones, about nine tenths appearing once. The sequences come from CD4+ or CD8+ T cells sorted from blood, collected in a trial of the OX40 agonist ivuxolimab. The receptors were sampled from an adult with an advanced solid tumor such as melanoma, head and neck, liver or kidney cancer.

CDR3 coding DNA: TGTGCCAGCAGCTTAGCGGGACAGGGGTGGGGCTACACCTTC. This encodes CASSLAGQGWGYTF. J is TRBJ1-2 and V is TRBV7-9, with 10 bases aligning to TRBD1. V lost 0 bases, J lost 8 bases, and 3 bases stayed unmatched. The CDR3 length is 14 residues. In germline, CDR1 is SEHNR, CDR2 FQNEAQ (reference sequence).

A remark on this clone: One end of the junction varies from germline; a read error may be responsible. The sample has other DNA sequences that encode this CDR3 too. The genes are TRBV11-2 and TRBJ2-1, with 9 bases that match TRBD1. Germline CDR1 reads SGHAT; CDR2 reads FQNNGV. CDR3 size: 15 residues. CDR3 protein: CASSSGQGSYNEQFF. The CDR3 DNA reads as TGTGCCAGTAGCTCGGGACAGGGATCCTACAATGAGCAGTTCTTC.

This chain links TRBV7-6 with TRBJ2-1; 10 nucleotides agree with TRBD2. The CDR3 extends over 16 amino acids. The V gene end was trimmed by 5 bases and the J gene end by 8 bases; junction bases not matched to a gene: 12. The germline gives CDR1 SGHVS, CDR2 FNYEAQ. The CDR3 DNA reads as TGTGCCAGCAGCCCTTTATCTAGCGGGAGTGTTGATGAGCAGTTCTTC. It specifies CASSPLSSGSVDEQFF.

The gene calls are TRBV13 and TRBJ2-1; D could derive from TRBD1 or TRBD2 (5 bases each). Germline values: CDR1 PRHDT, CDR2 FYEKMQ (reference sequence). This CDR3 has 14 amino acids. V was pared by 5 bases and J by 7 bases, with 15 bases between. CDR3 loop: CASSQWGNFNEQFF. In DNA form, the CDR3 reads TGTGCCAGCAGCCAATGGGGGAATTTTAATGAGCAGTTCTTC.

This clone was detected only once. V usage is TRBV18 and J usage is TRBJ1-1; no reliable D call. With 3 bases removed from V and 3 bases from J, the gap between germline ends came to 11 bases. The germline V gene has CDR1 KGHSH and CDR2 LQKENI. The CDR3 extends over 14 amino acids. The CDR3 DNA reads as TGTGCCAGCTCACCGGGGAGTCCCCACACTGAAGCTTTCTTT. As protein: CASSPGSPHTEAFF.

V and J are TRBV15 and TRBJ2-5, with 9 positions matching TRBD2. CDR3 length: 18 residues. Trimming at V came to 9 bases and at J to 2 bases, leaving 19 bases not matched to a gene. Germline loops: CDR1 LNHNV, CDR2 YYDKDF (reference sequence). The chain's CDR3 is CATSPPLPETSGQETQYF. CDR3 nucleotide sequence: TGTGCCACATCCCCCCCCCTTCCCGAGACTAGCGGTCAAGAGACCCAGTACTTC.

V and J are TRBV28 and TRBJ2-1, with TRBD1 as a possible D gene (6 bases). The CDR3 covers 15 residues. Trimming took off 3 bases at V and 5 bases at J, with 14 bases between the two ends. CDR1 is MDHEN, CDR2 SYDVKM, per germline. The CDR3 region has the DNA TGTGCCAGCAGTTTGAACAGGGCGAGGCACAATGAGCAGTTCTTC. This sequence encodes CASSLNRARHNEQFF.

The V and J genes are TRBV6-6 and TRBJ2-1, with 7 bases lining up with TRBD2. Losses at the gene ends were 5 bases for V and 7 bases for J; bases not matched to a gene: 11. The CDR3 length is 15 residues. Germline CDR1 MNHNY, CDR2 SVGAGI (reference sequence). DNA of the CDR3: TGTGCCAGCAGTAGGAGCGGGGCCAGCGGTAATGAGCAGTTCTTC. Its translation is CASSRSGASGNEQFF.

Here the CDR3 reads CASSLRTGLNTEAFF. As DNA, the CDR3 is TGTGCCAGCAGCCTAAGGACGGGTTTGAACACTGAAGCTTTCTTT. The chain recombines TRBV5-4 with TRBJ1-1; D remains ambiguous. With 4 bases removed from V and 0 bases from J, the gap between germline ends came to 13 bases. In germline, CDR1 is SGHNT, CDR2 YYREEE (reference sequence). The CDR3 covers 15 residues.

Written as DNA, the CDR3 is TGTGCCAGCAGTTTTCAGGCGGGAGGACCCAATGAGCAGTTCTTC. The encoded protein is CASSFQAGGPNEQFF. The rearrangement uses TRBV27 and TRBJ2-1; 8 bases line up with TRBD2. The CDR3 is 15 residues long. Trimming took 3 bases from V and 6 from J; bases not matched to a gene: 7. Germline V gene sequence: CDR1 MNHEY, CDR2 SMNVEV (reference sequence).

As DNA, the CDR3 is TGTGCCAGCAGTGAAGCGGGTCGCATGGGCTACACCTTC. It translates to CASSEAGRMGYTF. The chain employs TRBV2 and TRBJ1-2; D is undetermined. Trimming left V 0 bases short and J 8 bases short, with 10 bases between. This CDR3 contains 13 residues. Germline V gene lookup returns CDR1 SNHLY and CDR2 FYNNEI.

This chain joins TRBV28 and TRBJ1-4; 10 bases fit TRBD1. Per the germline V gene, CDR1 is MDHEN and CDR2 is SYDVKM. There are 15 residues in the CDR3. V was pared by 5 bases and J by 6 bases, with 6 bases of the junction left unmatched. CDR3 DNA sequence: TGTGCCAGCAGTCCCACCGGGACAGGGGATGAAAAACTGTTTTTT. This codes for CASSPTGTGDEKLFF.

This chain links TRBV27 with TRBJ2-7; D assignment may be TRBD1 or TRBD2 (5 bases each). CDR3 length: 12 residues. Germline CDR1 is MNHEY and CDR2 is SMNVEV (reference sequence). V was cut by 11 bases and J by 3 bases, with 14 bases left in between. DNA of the CDR3: TGTGCCTTACGGGGCAAAGGCTACGAGCAGTACTTC. This codes for CALRGKGYEQYF.

This clone was found once. J is TRBJ1-4 and V is TRBV11-1, with D perhaps TRBD1 (5 bases). This CDR3 has 12 amino acids. V lost 8 bases and J lost 8, with 12 bases in between. CDR1 and CDR2 from the germline V gene are SGHAT and FQDESV (reference sequence). The CDR3 protein is CASATRGEKLFF. Here the CDR3 DNA reads TGTGCCAGCGCTACCCGGGGCGAAAAACTGTTTTTT.

This sequence joins TRBV7-9 and TRBJ2-7; D perhaps matches TRBD2 (6 bases). The CDR3 consists of 13 residues. V shed 6 bases and J shed 6 bases, with 15 bases lying between them. Germline values: CDR1 SEHNR, CDR2 FQNEAQ (reference sequence). CDR3 DNA: TGTGCCAGCAGTTTGCGGGATCGTTCCGAGCAGTACTTC. Translation: CASSLRDRSEQYF.

The chain combines TRBV30 with TRBJ1-3; D remains ambiguous. V lost 5 bases and J lost 5, with 16 bases in between. The germline CDR1 and CDR2 sequences are GTSNPN and SVGIG (reference sequence). CDR3 length: 14 residues. The CDR3: CAWAEGANRNTIYF. CDR3 in DNA: TGTGCCTGGGCCGAGGGAGCGAATAGAAACACCATATATTTT. Using reference TRBV30 and TRBJ1-3 for the parts outside the CDR3, the full variable domain is SQTIHQWPATLVQPVGSPLSLECTVEGTSNPNLYWYRQAAGRGLQLLFYSVGIGQISSEVPQNLSASRPQDRQFILSSKKLLLSDSGFYLCAWAEGANRNTIYFGEGSWLTVV.

The sample holds a few counts of this clone. The V call is TRBV9, the J call TRBJ1-1, with D unclear. Germline V lookup: CDR1 SGDLS, CDR2 YYNGEE. The V gene lost 4 bases and the J gene lost 0 bases, with 10 bases spanning the gap. The CDR3 has 14 amino acids. CDR3 sequence reads: CASSPLNMNTEAFF. CDR3 sequence (DNA): TGTGCCAGCAGCCCCCTGAACATGAACACTGAAGCTTTCTTT. Using reference TRBV9 and TRBJ1-1 for the parts outside the CDR3, the full variable domain is DSGVTQTPKHLITATGQRVTLRCSPRSGDLSVYWYQQSLDQGLQFLIQYYNGEERAKGNILERFSAQQFPDLHSELNLSSLELGDSALYFCASSPLNMNTEAFFGQGTRLTVV.

The chain recombines TRBV11-2 with TRBJ2-1; a weak D match, TRBD2 (7 bases). From germline, CDR1 is SGHAT and CDR2 FQNNGV. The CDR3 extends over 18 amino acids. V was cut by 7 bases and J by 0 bases, with 22 bases left in between. CDR3 sequence reads: CASTGGGSGQSSYNEQFF. Written as DNA, the CDR3 is TGTGCCAGCACCGGGGGCGGGAGCGGCCAGAGCTCCTACAATGAGCAGTTCTTC.

CDR3 in amino acids: CASSLLGQTSNQPQHF. DNA for the CDR3: TGTGCCAGCAGCTTATTGGGACAGACGAGCAATCAGCCCCAGCATTTT. V gene TRBV7-2 combines with J gene TRBJ1-5; 7 positions agree with TRBD1. Looked up from germline, CDR1 is SGHTA and CDR2 is FQGNSA. The J segment lost 1 base and the V segment lost 2 bases, leaving 5 bases of the junction unmatched. CDR3 length: 16 amino acids.

This chain links TRBV7-2 with TRBJ2-7, with D possibly matching TRBD1 (6 bases). This CDR3 spans 14 amino acids. V was cut by 2 bases and J by 2 bases, with 10 bases left in between. CDR1 and CDR2 (germline): SGHTA, FQGNSA. The CDR3 sequence: CASSLRDTAYEQYF. In DNA form, the CDR3 reads TGTGCCAGCAGCTTAAGGGACACAGCCTACGAGCAGTACTTC.

The J gene is TRBJ2-1, the V gene TRBV7-9; no firm D call. The V end lost 5 bases, the J end lost 15 bases, and 20 bases lay between the germline ends. Germline lookup yields CDR1 SEHNR and CDR2 FQNEAQ (reference sequence). The CDR3 loop spans 13 amino acids. Here the CDR3 reads CASSLAPIGRLFF. The CDR3 bases are TGTGCCAGCAGCCTCGCTCCTATCGGCCGGCTGTTCTTC.

V usage is TRBV27 and J usage is TRBJ2-2; D tentatively fits TRBD1 or TRBD2 (5 bases each). The V end was cut by 2 bases, the J end by 4 bases, with 11 bases between. There are 15 residues in the CDR3. Germline V gives CDR1 MNHEY, CDR2 SMNVEV (reference sequence). The CDR3 here is CASSLKGRFTGELFF. The CDR3 DNA follows: TGTGCCAGCAGTTTAAAGGGACGGTTCACCGGGGAGCTGTTTTTT.

Here the CDR3 reads CASNGPGYEQYF. DNA of the CDR3: TGTGCCAGCAACGGACCCGGTTACGAGCAGTACTTC. The chain is built from TRBV6-6 and TRBJ2-7; D ambiguous. Deletions cut 7 bases from V and 4 bases from J, with 11 bases between. The CDR3 loop spans 12 amino acids. Germline-derived CDR1 and CDR2 are MNHNY and SVGAGI (reference sequence).

The chain has TRBV5-6 and TRBJ2-7; 9 nucleotides align to TRBD1. The V gene end was trimmed by 5 bases and the J gene end by 5 bases; junction bases not matched to a gene: 11. The CDR3 contains 15 residues. In germline, CDR1 is SGHDT, CDR2 YYEEEE. The CDR3: CASSFRGTGRNEQYF. The DNA of the CDR3 is TGTGCCAGCAGTTTCCGTGGGACAGGGAGGAACGAGCAGTACTTC. Together with reference TRBV5-6 and TRBJ2-7, the CDR3 gives the full variable domain: DAGVTQSPTHLIKTRGQQVTLRCSPKSGHDTVSWYQQALGQGPQFIFQYYEEEERQRGNFPDRFSGHQFPNYSSELNVNALLLGDSALYLCASSFRGTGRNEQYFGPGTRLTVT.

This chain uses TRBV21-1 with TRBJ1-1. TRBV21-1 is an annotated pseudogene. The CDR3 has 14 amino acids. CDR3 region: CASRRGHLNTEAFF. The CDR3 nucleotides are TGTGCCAGCAGGCGGGGACACCTGAACACTGAAGCTTTCTTT.

V is TRBV28 and J is TRBJ2-2, with D unresolved. The CDR3 loop spans 11 amino acids. V was cut by 3 bases and J by 6 bases, with 2 bases left in between. Germline V lookup: CDR1 MDHEN, CDR2 SYDVKM. CDR3 DNA sequence: TGTGCCAGCAGTTTCGCCGGGGAGCTGTTTTTT. As protein: CASSFAGELFF.

V usage is TRBV7-9 and J usage is TRBJ1-2; 7 bases are shared with TRBD1. V was clipped by 0 bases and J by 4 bases; unmatched bases: 2. The germline gives CDR1 SEHNR, CDR2 FQNEAQ (reference sequence). This CDR3 has 14 amino acids. The chain's CDR3 is CASSLAGGGYGYTF. CDR3 in DNA: TGTGCCAGCAGCTTAGCAGGGGGCGGCTATGGCTACACCTTC. The variable domain in full, with the rest retrieved from reference TRBV7-9 and TRBJ1-2, is DTGVSQNPRHKITKRGQNVTFRCDPISEHNRLYWYRQTLGQGPEFLTYFQNEAQLEKSRLLSDRFSAERPKGSFSTLEIQRTEQGDSAMYLCASSLAGGGYGYTFGSGTRLTVV.

J is TRBJ1-6 and V is TRBV5-1; D is uncertain. This CDR3 is built from 16 residues. The V end was cut by 0 bases, the J end by 7 bases, with 14 bases between. The germline V gene has CDR1 SGHRS and CDR2 YFSETQ. In DNA form, the CDR3 reads TGCGCCAGCAGCTTGGTCGCAGCTTCGGGGAATTCACCCCTCCACTTT. Translated, it gives CASSLVAASGNSPLHF.

The chain uses TRBV10-3 and TRBJ2-3; 7 bases fit TRBD1. V shed 4 bases, J shed 3 bases, and the junction held 7 bases outside the gene matches. In germline, CDR1 is ENHRY, CDR2 SYGVKD. CDR3 length: 15 residues. CDR3 sequence: CAISARLQGTDTQYF. The CDR3 DNA reads as TGTGCCATCAGTGCCCGCCTACAGGGGACAGATACGCAGTATTTT.

CDR3 amino acids: CASTIRLTTDTQYF. The CDR3 DNA sequence: TGTGCCAGCACCATACGACTTACCACAGATACGCAGTATTTT. The J gene is TRBJ2-3, the V gene TRBV11-2; no clear D gene. Germline loops: CDR1 SGHAT, CDR2 FQNNGV. The germline V and J ends were trimmed by 7 bases and 2 bases, with 13 bases remaining between them. The CDR3 spans 14 residues.

This chain connects TRBV30 to TRBJ1-1, with D unclear. V lost 2 bases to trimming and J lost 0 bases, with 7 bases between them. The CDR3 is made up of 13 amino acids. Looked up from germline, CDR1 is GTSNPN and CDR2 is SVGIG (reference sequence). CDR3 residues: CAWSREMNTEAFF. The DNA of the CDR3 is TGTGCCTGGAGTAGGGAGATGAACACTGAAGCTTTCTTT.